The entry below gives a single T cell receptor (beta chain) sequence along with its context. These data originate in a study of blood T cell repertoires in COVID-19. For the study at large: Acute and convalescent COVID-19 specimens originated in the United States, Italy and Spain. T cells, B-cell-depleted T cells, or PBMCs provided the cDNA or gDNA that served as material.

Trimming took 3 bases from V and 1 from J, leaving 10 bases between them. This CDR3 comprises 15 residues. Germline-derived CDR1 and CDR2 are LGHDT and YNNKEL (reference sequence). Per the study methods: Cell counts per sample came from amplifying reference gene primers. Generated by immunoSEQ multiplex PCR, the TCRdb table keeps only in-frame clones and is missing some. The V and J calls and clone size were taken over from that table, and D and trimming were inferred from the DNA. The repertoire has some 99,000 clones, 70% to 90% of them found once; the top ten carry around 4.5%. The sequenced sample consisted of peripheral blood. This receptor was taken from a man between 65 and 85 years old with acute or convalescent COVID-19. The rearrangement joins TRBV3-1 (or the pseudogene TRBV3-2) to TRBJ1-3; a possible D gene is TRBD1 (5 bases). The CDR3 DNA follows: TGTGCCAGCAGCCACCCCCAGGGATCTGGAAACACCATATATTTT. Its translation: CASSHPQGSGNTIYF.